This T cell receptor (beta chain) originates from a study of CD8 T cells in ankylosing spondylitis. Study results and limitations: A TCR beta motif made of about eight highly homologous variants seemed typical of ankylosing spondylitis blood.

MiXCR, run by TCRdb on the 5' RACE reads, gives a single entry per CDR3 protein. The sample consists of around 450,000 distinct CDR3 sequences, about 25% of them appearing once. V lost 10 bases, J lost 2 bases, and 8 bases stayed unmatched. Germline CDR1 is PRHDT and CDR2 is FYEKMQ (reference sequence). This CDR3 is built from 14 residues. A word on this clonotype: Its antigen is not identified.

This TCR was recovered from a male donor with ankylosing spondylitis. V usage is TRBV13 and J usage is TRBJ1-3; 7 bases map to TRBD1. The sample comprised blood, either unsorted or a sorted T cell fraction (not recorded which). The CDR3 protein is CATQEGGTGNTIYF. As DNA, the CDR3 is TGTGCCACCCAAGAAGGGGGCACTGGAAACACCATATATTTT.